A single sample is the source of the 2 T cell receptor beta chains below, sequenced in a study of memory CD4+ T cells and cytomegalovirus serostatus (dated by TCRdb to between 2019 and 2020). A FACSAria II was used to sort memory CD4+ T cells, defined as single viable CD3+CD4+CD8-CD45RO+ cells. Library construction relied on the immunoSEQ multiplex PCR assay. In its TCRdb copy, this immuneACCESS table keeps in-frame sequences only and misses some clones. Where compared with another copy, unresolved V genes explain less than half of these, and the others have no known cause. The sample table contains tens of thousands of clones; only one count was recorded for just over 75% of them. Around 1.9% of the sample comes from the top ten. Input material: memory CD4+ T cells from blood. The source of these receptors is an adult in good health and CMV-seronegative.

The chain carries TRBV7-2 and TRBJ1-3; D not resolved. Trimming left V 3 bases short and J 7 bases short, with 10 bases between. This CDR3 comprises 13 residues. CDR1 and CDR2 (germline): SGHTA, FQGNSA. Written as DNA, the CDR3 is TGTGCCAGCAGCTTTTCAACCTCCAACACCATATATTTT. Encoded protein: CASSFSTSNTIYF. Looking up the rest from reference TRBV7-2 and TRBJ1-3 gives the full variable domain: GAGVSQSPSNKVTEKGKDVELRCDPISGHTALYWYRQSLGQGLEFLIYFQGNSAPDKSGLPSDRFSAERTGGSVSTLTIQRTQQEDSAVYLCASSFSTSNTIYFGEGSWLTVV.

This clone was found a few times. The gene calls are TRBV29-1 and TRBJ1-1; 9 bases match TRBD1. The ends lost 2 bases at V and 4 bases at J; junction bases unmatched: 2. This CDR3 is built from 13 residues. Germline values: CDR1 SQVTM, CDR2 ANQGSEA. The CDR3 DNA is TGCAGCGTTGAATCGGGACAGGGCACTGAAGCTTTCTTT. Protein product: CSVESGQGTEAFF.